One and the same sample provided the 27 T cell receptor beta chains below, sequenced in a study of cytomegalovirus exposure and HLA in healthy donors. Researchers ran the PCR with 60 Vbeta and 13 Jbeta primers. Clones were read by immunoSEQ multiplex PCR, and TCRdb kept only the in-frame ones, dropping some. The sample has over 150,000 clones, roughly 80% seen once. The specimen was PBMCs. The receptors come from a woman between 40 and 50 years old in good health and CMV-seronegative.

CDR3 residues: CASSQGDRGILEKLFF. The CDR3, as DNA: TGTGCCAGCAGCCAAGGGGACAGGGGAATTTTAGAAAAACTGTTTTTT. The chain couples TRBV7-9 to TRBJ1-4; 10 nucleotides line up with TRBD1. The CDR3 has 16 residues. Germline CDR1 SEHNR, CDR2 FQNEAQ (reference sequence). Trimming removed 5 bases from V and 8 bases from J; junction bases left unmatched: 11.

The rearrangement links TRBV28 to TRBJ2-3; D gene uncertain. Germline loops: CDR1 MDHEN, CDR2 SYDVKM. The V gene lost 7 bases and the J gene lost 6 bases, with 14 bases spanning the gap. The CDR3 is 13 amino acids. The CDR3 DNA sequence: TGTGCCAGCAACTGGGTGGGCTCCGATACGCAGTATTTT. Protein product: CASNWVGSDTQYF.

CDR3 region: CSVAGAGELFF. CDR3 nucleotide sequence: TGCAGCGTTGCAGGGGCCGGGGAGCTGTTTTTT. This chain joins TRBV29-1 and TRBJ2-2; D may be TRBD1 (6 bases). The CDR3 has 11 residues. V dropped 4 bases and J dropped 6 bases, with 6 bases sitting between them. CDR1 and CDR2 from the germline V gene are SQVTM and ANQGSEA.

This chain connects TRBV29-1 to TRBJ2-3; 7 bases align to TRBD1. The germline V gene encodes CDR1 SQVTM and CDR2 ANQGSEA. The CDR3 consists of 14 residues. The V and J ends lost 3 bases and 6 bases, in that order; junction bases with no gene match: 9. CDR3 DNA: TGCAGCGTTGACGGTGGAAGGGGGCTGGATACGCAGTATTTT. Encoded protein: CSVDGGRGLDTQYF.

The chain employs TRBV4-1 and TRBJ2-1; D is perhaps TRBD1 (5 bases). The germline CDR1 and CDR2 sequences are MGHRA and YSYEKL. Trimming left V 1 base short and J 3 bases short, with 16 bases between. The CDR3 is made up of 17 amino acids. CDR3: CASSQVGQSMRYNEQFF. The CDR3 region has the DNA TGCGCCAGCAGCCAAGTGGGGCAGTCGATGCGCTACAATGAGCAGTTCTTC.

V usage is TRBV11-3 and J usage is TRBJ1-2, with TRBD1 matching 8 bases. This CDR3 has 16 amino acids. V lost 2 bases, J lost 4 bases, and 9 bases stayed unmatched. In germline, CDR1 is SGHNT, CDR2 YENEEA. The CDR3 nucleotides read TGTGCCAGCAGCTTACATTCGGACAGGGCGATCTATGGCTACACCTTC. It codes for CASSLHSDRAIYGYTF.

The genes are TRBV5-4 and TRBJ1-2; tentative D call: TRBD1 (6 bases). V was trimmed by 4 bases and J by 2 bases, leaving 15 bases between them. The CDR3 spans 15 residues. CDR1 is SGHNT and CDR2 is YYREEE in the germline V gene (reference sequence). The CDR3 bases are TGTGCCAGCAGCGCTAGGACAGATTGGAACTATGGCTACACCTTC. The encoded protein is CASSARTDWNYGYTF.

The V gene is TRBV7-8, the J gene TRBJ1-5; D unclear. CDR3 size: 15 residues. The V end lost 4 bases, the J end lost 0 bases, and 10 bases lay between the germline ends. Germline CDR1 and CDR2: SGHVS and FQNEAQ. The CDR3 DNA reads TGTGCCAGCAGCTCCTTCAGGAATAGCAATCAGCCCCAGCATTTT. This codes for CASSSFRNSNQPQHF.

This chain uses TRBV10-1 with TRBJ1-2, with D tentatively TRBD1 (5 bases). This CDR3 spans 14 amino acids. V lost 0 bases and J 3 bases, leaving 8 bases between the germline ends. The germline V gene encodes CDR1 WNHNN and CDR2 SYGVQD (reference sequence). The CDR3, as DNA: TGCGCCAGCAGTGAGTCCATGACAGACTATGGCTACACCTTC. Amino acid sequence: CASSESMTDYGYTF.

The chain is built from TRBV29-1 and TRBJ2-3; D remains ambiguous. Trimming stripped 2 bases from V and 4 bases from J, with 13 bases between. The CDR3 sequence is 14 residues long. Germline V CDR1 and CDR2: SQVTM, ANQGSEA. CDR3 DNA sequence: TGCAGCGTTGAAATAGGTGGGCAGTCAGATACGCAGTATTTT. Protein product: CSVEIGGQSDTQYF.

This chain uses TRBV7-9 with TRBJ1-5; TRBD1 is a possible D gene (5 bases). V was shortened by 5 bases and J by 4 bases, with 12 bases between the two germline ends. CDR1 SEHNR and CDR2 FQNEAQ come from the germline V gene (reference sequence). The CDR3 runs 14 residues. The CDR3: CASSATEPNQPQHF. DNA of the CDR3: TGTGCCAGCAGCGCGACAGAGCCTAATCAGCCCCAGCATTTT.

V and J are TRBV6-1 and TRBJ1-1, with TRBD1 identical over 9 bases. This CDR3 spans 13 amino acids. With 6 bases clipped from V and 8 bases from J, the junction kept 7 bases outside the gene matches. Germline-derived CDR1 and CDR2 are MNHNS and SASEGT. This chain's CDR3 is CASSRRDRDEAFF. As DNA, the CDR3 is TGTGCCAGCAGCCGCCGGGACAGGGACGAAGCTTTCTTT.

J is TRBJ2-1 and V is TRBV7-2, with TRBD2 matching 13 bases. Germline CDR1 and CDR2: SGHTA and FQGNSA. The trim removed 10 bases at V and 7 bases at J, leaving 7 bases unmatched. There are 14 residues in the CDR3. CDR3 region: CATGLAGVNNEQFF. The CDR3 nucleotides read TGTGCCACTGGACTAGCGGGAGTAAATAATGAGCAGTTCTTC.

This clone was seen only once. The chain is built from TRBV2 and TRBJ2-5, with D maybe TRBD1 (6 bases). V lost 4 bases and J lost 5, with 14 bases in between. CDR1 is SNHLY and CDR2 is FYNNEI in the germline V gene. This CDR3 spans 14 amino acids. The CDR3 sequence: CASSAAGQTETQYF. DNA of the CDR3: TGTGCCAGCAGTGCCGCCGGACAGACGGAGACCCAGTACTTC.

This clone was counted once. The chain uses TRBV2 and TRBJ2-6, with D possibly matching TRBD1 (5 bases). V was cut by 5 bases and J by 0 bases, with 11 bases left in between. The CDR3 runs 16 residues. The germline V gene encodes CDR1 SNHLY and CDR2 FYNNEI. CDR3 loop: CASSTGSPSGANVLTF. The DNA of the CDR3 is TGTGCCAGCAGTACAGGTTCCCCCTCTGGGGCCAACGTCCTGACTTTC.

The chain couples TRBV29-1 to TRBJ1-1; D is unclear. Trimming removed 4 bases from V and 1 base from J, with 13 bases in between. Germline V gene data show CDR1 as SQVTM and CDR2 as ANQGSEA. The CDR3 has 14 residues. CDR3 sequence: CSVAREGPNTEAFF. The CDR3 DNA follows: TGCAGCGTTGCGCGGGAAGGGCCGAACACTGAAGCTTTCTTT. Variable domain in full (rest from reference TRBV29-1 and TRBJ1-1): SAVISQKPSRDICQRGTSLTIQCQVDSQVTMMFWYRQQPGQSLTLIATANQGSEATYESGFVIDKFPISRPNLTFSTLTVSNMSPEDSSIYLCSVAREGPNTEAFFGQGTRLTVV.

J is TRBJ2-7 and V is TRBV5-1; D possibly corresponds to TRBD1 (6 bases). V lost 1 base to trimming and J lost 6 bases, with 8 bases between them. CDR1 is SGHRS and CDR2 is YFSETQ in the germline V gene. The CDR3 is made up of 12 amino acids. The CDR3 reads CASSLKGVEQYF. The DNA of the CDR3 is TGCGCCAGCAGCTTGAAGGGGGTCGAGCAGTACTTC.

The genes are TRBV5-6 and TRBJ1-1, with D perhaps TRBD1 (5 bases). Trimming removed 5 bases from V and 3 bases from J, with 20 bases in between. The CDR3 sequence is 16 residues long. Per germline, CDR1 SGHDT and CDR2 YYEEEE. CDR3 in amino acids: CASRYSSGLRDTEAFF. CDR3 bases: TGTGCCAGCAGATATTCTTCAGGGTTACGGGACACTGAAGCTTTCTTT.

This chain joins TRBV7-9 and TRBJ1-2, with no clear D. This CDR3 contains 14 residues. With 1 base removed from V and 5 bases from J, the gap between germline ends came to 11 bases. Per the germline V gene, CDR1 is SEHNR and CDR2 is FQNEAQ (reference sequence). The CDR3 coding sequence is TGTGCCAGCAGCTTAGAGCACAGCGGATATGGCTACACCTTC. Encoded protein: CASSLEHSGYGYTF.

This chain connects TRBV15 to TRBJ1-6; D uncertain. V lost 5 bases and J lost 7, with 15 bases in between. The CDR3 is made up of 15 amino acids. Germline CDR1 LNHNV, CDR2 YYDKDF (reference sequence). CDR3 sequence: CATSASRGTNSPLHF. CDR3 nucleotide sequence: TGTGCCACCAGCGCTTCCCGGGGAACGAATTCACCCCTCCACTTT.

The rearrangement joins TRBV6-1 to TRBJ1-2, with D hard to call. Looked up from germline, CDR1 is MNHNS and CDR2 is SASEGT. The CDR3 is 14 amino acids. The V end lost 3 bases, the J end lost 3 bases, and 11 bases lay between the germline ends. The CDR3 coding sequence is TGTGCCAGCAGTGATGCCACTTTTTACTATGGCTACACCTTC. Encoded protein: CASSDATFYYGYTF.

V usage is TRBV27 and J usage is TRBJ1-1, with D perhaps TRBD1 (5 bases). V dropped 1 base and J dropped 5 bases, with 11 bases sitting between them. The CDR3 is 14 amino acids. Germline V gene data show CDR1 as MNHEY and CDR2 as SMNVEV (reference sequence). This chain's CDR3 is CASSLYRGGTEAFF. The CDR3 DNA sequence: TGTGCCAGCAGTTTATATAGGGGAGGGACTGAAGCTTTCTTT.

The chain joins TRBV5-6 to TRBJ2-3, with 10 bases matching TRBD1. Trimming took 2 bases from V and 4 from J; bases not matched to a gene: 1. Germline V gives CDR1 SGHDT, CDR2 YYEEEE. The CDR3 has 14 amino acids. The CDR3 region is CASSLGQGADTQYF. CDR3 DNA: TGTGCCAGCAGCTTAGGACAGGGGGCAGATACGCAGTATTTT. The complete variable domain, with remaining parts taken from reference TRBV5-6 and TRBJ2-3, reads DAGVTQSPTHLIKTRGQQVTLRCSPKSGHDTVSWYQQALGQGPQFIFQYYEEEERQRGNFPDRFSGHQFPNYSSELNVNALLLGDSALYLCASSLGQGADTQYFGPGTRLTVL.

The chain employs TRBV7-2 and TRBJ1-1, with D possibly TRBD1 on 6 matching bases. V dropped 1 base and J dropped 6 bases, with 12 bases sitting between them. CDR3 length: 14 residues. Germline values: CDR1 SGHTA, CDR2 FQGNSA. CDR3: CASSLESTGSEAFF. The DNA for the CDR3 is TGTGCCAGCAGCTTAGAGTCCACAGGGTCTGAAGCTTTCTTT.

The chain recombines TRBV4-1 with TRBJ1-1, with a weak D call TRBD1 (5 bases). V lost 4 bases, J lost 6 bases, and 15 bases lay in between. Germline loops: CDR1 MGHRA, CDR2 YSYEKL. The CDR3 spans 14 residues. The CDR3 protein is CASSPQGVRAEAFF. The CDR3 bases are TGCGCCAGCAGCCCCCAAGGGGTTAGGGCTGAAGCTTTCTTT.

This clone was observed a single time. V is TRBV10-3 and J is TRBJ1-1; 7 positions agree with TRBD1. CDR1 ENHRY and CDR2 SYGVKD come from the germline V gene. V lost 7 bases to trimming and J lost 5 bases; unmatched junction nucleotides: 10. This CDR3 is 14 amino acids long. DNA of the CDR3: TGTGCCATCACTGCGGACAGGACAAGGACTGAAGCTTTCTTT. As protein: CAITADRTRTEAFF.

The chain joins TRBV27 to TRBJ2-1, with TRBD2 matching over 14 bases. Germline CDR1 reads MNHEY; CDR2 reads SMNVEV (reference sequence). This CDR3 spans 15 amino acids. Losses at the gene ends were 7 bases for V and 7 bases for J; bases not matched to a gene: 6. In nucleotides, the CDR3 is TGTGCCAGCACCACGAGACTAGCGGGGGGGAATGAGCAGTTCTTC. This sequence encodes CASTTRLAGGNEQFF.